This TCR beta chain emerged from a study of blood T cells in healthy people across ages. Study-wide points: With age, beta diversity per million T cells declined roughly linearly, significantly by approximately 40. It was not possible, with unsorted PBMCs, to conclusively compare naive and antigen-experienced cells. More naive CD4+ cells and higher diversity were found in long-lived than in aged donors.

Of note for this clonotype: Its antigen is undetermined.

The authors ran a second PCR of 7 to 11 cycles using a sample-barcoded 5' primer and a J-beta primer mix. TCRdb reprocessed the 5' RACE reads via MiXCR and lists one record per CDR3 protein. The table includes around 2 million distinct CDR3 sequences, 30% to 40% detected once. The CDR3 length is 14 residues. CDR1 is SGHTA, CDR2 FQGNSA, per germline. V gave up 5 bases and J gave up 12 bases, with 20 bases separating them. Material: blood. The V and J genes are TRBV7-2 and TRBJ2-4; D call uncertain. The clonotype was recovered from a human donor in good health. Here the CDR3 reads CASSKGDGRSTQYF. CDR3 sequence (DNA): TGTGCCAGCAGCAAAGGCGACGGAAGGTCCACTCAGTACTTC.